Below are 19 T cell receptor beta chains sequenced from a single sample in a study of blood T cells in healthy people across ages. It was with a sample-barcoded 5' primer and a J-beta primer mix that a second PCR of roughly 6 to 12 cycles was run. Each CDR3 protein gets one entry after TCRdb re-called the 5' RACE reads with MiXCR. Seen here are about 970,000 distinct CDR3 sequences, roughly half observed once, and the top ten hold 20% to 25%. The sequenced sample was blood. All receptors derive from a woman aged 60-70 years in good health.

The V gene is TRBV3-1, the J gene TRBJ2-4, with 7 bases lining up with TRBD1. There are 15 residues in the CDR3. The germline V gene encodes CDR1 LGHDT and CDR2 YNNKEL (reference sequence). V trimming: 4 bases; J trimming: 6 bases; junction bases outside the gene matches: 9. CDR3 protein: CASSPSGQVRNIQYF. CDR3 sequence (DNA): TGTGCCAGCAGCCCAAGCGGACAGGTTAGAAACATTCAGTACTTC.

This chain connects TRBV28 to TRBJ2-5; tentative D call: TRBD1 (5 bases). The DNA end is a closer match to TRBJ2-7, so the J assignment may be wrong. CDR3 length: 12 amino acids. Germline V gene sequence: CDR1 MDHEN, CDR2 SYDVKM. The CDR3 loop reads CASNIRVGEQYF. DNA for the CDR3: TGTGCCAGCAACATCAGGGTTGGCGAGCAGTACTTC.

The chain uses TRBV20-1 and TRBJ2-7; no definite D call. The end of the DNA fits TRBJ2-5 better, so the J call may be wrong. This CDR3 comprises 15 residues. Germline assignment: CDR1 DFQATT and CDR2 SNEGSKA (reference sequence). CDR3: CSAFTAFGGQETQYF. CDR3 coding DNA: TGCAGTGCTTTCACCGCCTTTGGCGGACAAGAGACCCAGTACTTC.

The rearrangement uses TRBV25-1 and TRBJ1-2, with 7 bases aligning to TRBD1. The V gene's germline CDR1 is MGHDK and CDR2 SYGVNS. V gave up 6 bases and J gave up 4 bases; unmatched junction bases: 5. CDR3 length equals 13 residues. The DNA of the CDR3 is TGTGCCAGCAGAGCGACAGGGTCCTATGGCTACACCTTC. Residues: CASRATGSYGYTF.

This clonotype was seen only a few times. The CDR3 DNA sequence: TGTGCCACCAGCAGAGGGCCAGGGGAGGCCAAAAACATTCAGTACTTC. Protein sequence: CATSRGPGEAKNIQYF. The chain links TRBV15 to TRBJ2-4; TRBD1 is a possible D gene (6 bases). Trimming pared 1 base from V and 1 base from J, leaving 11 bases between. The germline V gene encodes CDR1 LNHNV and CDR2 YYDKDF (reference sequence). This CDR3 spans 16 amino acids.

The chain is built from TRBV7-2 and TRBJ2-7, with 11 nucleotides matching TRBD2. The CDR3 is 18 residues long. V was clipped by 5 bases and J by 4 bases; unmatched bases: 16. CDR1 is SGHTA and CDR2 is FQGNSA in the germline V gene. In nucleotides, the CDR3 is TGTGCCAGCAGCAGTGCGATATCATCTAGCGGGAGGATGTACGAGCAGTACTTC. Translated, it gives CASSSAISSSGRMYEQYF.

The chain carries TRBV12-3 or TRBV12-4 and TRBJ2-7; D is tentatively TRBD1 or TRBD2 (5 bases each). The J call may be wrong; the DNA end is better matched by TRBJ2-5. This CDR3 region has 14 residues. The CDR3 sequence is CASSLIGAMKTQYF. CDR3 coding DNA: TGTGCCAGCAGTTTAATCGGGGCAATGAAGACCCAGTACTTC.

This rearrangement joins TRBV6-1 to TRBJ2-5, with 9 bases matching TRBD2. The J call may not be correct, given that the DNA end is closer to TRBJ2-7. Germline-derived CDR1 and CDR2 are MNHNS and SASEGT. This CDR3 contains 18 residues. The CDR3 region has the DNA TGTGCCAGCTCGTGGTCCAGGGTAATTAGCGGGAGCGAAAACGAGCAGTACTTC. This translates into CASSWSRVISGSENEQYF.

V gene TRBV7-9 combines with J gene TRBJ1-1, with 8 positions matching TRBD1. V dropped 3 bases and J dropped 8; count of bases not matched to a gene: 2. The CDR3 extends over 12 amino acids. Germline CDR1 reads SEHNR; CDR2 reads FQNEAQ (reference sequence). CDR3 amino acids: CASSLGTGEAFF. The CDR3 coding sequence is TGTGCCAGCAGCTTGGGGACAGGAGAAGCTTTCTTT.

This chain connects TRBV20-1 to TRBJ2-5; 9 bases align to TRBD2. The V and J ends lost 2 bases and 3 bases, in that order; junction bases with no gene match: 13. Germline V lookup: CDR1 DFQATT, CDR2 SNEGSKA (reference sequence). The CDR3 extends over 17 amino acids. The CDR3 region is CSARRLAGVKWEETQYF. CDR3 nucleotides: TGCAGTGCTAGACGCTTAGCGGGAGTAAAGTGGGAAGAGACCCAGTACTTC.

The chain joins TRBV5-1 to TRBJ2-3, with 7 positions matching TRBD2. The junction had 6 bases not matched to a gene; V was cut back by 0 bases and J by 5 bases. The CDR3 has 15 amino acids. The germline V gene encodes CDR1 SGHRS and CDR2 YFSETQ. This CDR3 is CASSLGSGTGDTQYF. For the CDR3, the DNA is TGCGCCAGCAGCTTGGGGAGCGGGACTGGAGATACGCAGTATTTT.

This clonotype was seen only a few times. This sequence joins TRBV6-5 and TRBJ2-5; D unresolved. With 8 bases removed from V and 9 bases from J, the gap between germline ends came to 19 bases. Germline V gene data show CDR1 as MNHEY and CDR2 as SVGAGI. The CDR3 consists of 13 residues. CDR3 sequence reads: CASGRTLRASQYF. The CDR3 nucleotides read TGTGCCAGCGGAAGGACCCTCCGGGCCTCCCAGTACTTC.

The chain couples TRBV7-2 to TRBJ2-3; D might be TRBD1 (6 bases). Germline CDR1 and CDR2: SGHTA and FQGNSA. The ends were cut back, 1 base at V and 0 bases at J, with 8 bases in the middle. The CDR3 spans 15 residues. For the CDR3, the DNA is TGTGCCAGCAGCTTAGACAGGGACAGCACAGATACGCAGTATTTT. Translation: CASSLDRDSTDTQYF. Full variable domain (rest looked up from reference TRBV7-2 and TRBJ2-3): GAGVSQSPSNKVTEKGKDVELRCDPISGHTALYWYRQSLGQGLEFLIYFQGNSAPDKSGLPSDRFSAERTGGSVSTLTIQRTQQEDSAVYLCASSLDRDSTDTQYFGPGTRLTVL.

In its sample, this clonotype was seen a few times. This chain connects TRBV27 to TRBJ2-7; 8 positions match TRBD2. The CDR3 is made up of 14 amino acids. Germline V gives CDR1 MNHEY, CDR2 SMNVEV (reference sequence). The trim removed 6 bases at V and 6 bases at J, leaving 10 bases unmatched. Here the CDR3 reads CASRGAGAIFEQYF. The CDR3 DNA reads as TGTGCCAGCAGGGGAGCGGGAGCTATTTTCGAGCAGTACTTC.

This clonotype was recorded only once. This chain links TRBV6-1 with TRBJ2-7; D ambiguous. CDR3 length: 13 amino acids. Germline assignment: CDR1 MNHNS and CDR2 SASEGT. V was cut by 4 bases and J by 3 bases, with 10 bases left in between. The CDR3 nucleotides read TGTGCCAGCAGTGGGCGGTTTGTCTACGAGCAGTACTTC. It specifies CASSGRFVYEQYF.

This clonotype was counted a few times. The chain has TRBV25-1 and TRBJ1-6; D uncertain. The germline CDR1 and CDR2 sequences are MGHDK and SYGVNS. Trimming shortened V by 4 bases and J by 8 bases, and 21 bases separated the two germline ends. The CDR3 consists of 17 residues. The CDR3 is CASSGQVLPLTDSPLHF. CDR3 sequence (DNA): TGTGCCAGCAGTGGCCAGGTTCTCCCCTTAACTGATTCACCCCTCCACTTT. Full variable domain (rest looked up from reference TRBV25-1 and TRBJ1-6): EADIYQTPRYLVIGTGKKITLECSQTMGHDKMYWYQQDPGMELHLIHYSYGVNSTEKGDLSSESTVSRIRTEHFPLTLESARPSHTSQYLCASSGQVLPLTDSPLHFGNGTRLTVT.

The table lists this clonotype with a few counts. This chain uses TRBV6-5 with TRBJ2-2; no definite D call. Per germline, CDR1 MNHEY and CDR2 SVGAGI. The CDR3 consists of 14 residues. The ends were cut back, 4 bases at V and 4 bases at J, with 10 bases in the middle. The CDR3 nucleotides read TGTGCCAGCAGTTTCAGAGTCGCCACCGGGGAGCTGTTTTTT. It specifies CASSFRVATGELFF.

As concerns this clonotype: Being one base from a much bigger clone, this may be a read error. This sequence joins TRBV12-3 or TRBV12-4 and TRBJ2-3; the match to TRBD2 covers 10 bases. V gave up 1 base and J gave up 3 bases; unmatched junction bases: 7. The CDR3 has 17 residues. The CDR3, as DNA: TGTGCCAGCAGTTTAGGATCACTAGCGGGAAGAACAGATACGCAGTATTTT. Translating gives CASSLGSLAGRTDTQYF.

CDR3 amino acids: CAGGSYNSPLHF. In DNA form, the CDR3 reads TGTGCCGGAGGGTCCTATAATTCACCCCTCCACTTT. This chain connects TRBV27 to TRBJ1-6; D gene unclear. With 11 bases removed from V and 1 base from J, the gap between germline ends came to 6 bases. This CDR3 is 12 amino acids long. Germline CDR1 and CDR2: MNHEY and SMNVEV (reference sequence).